This is a list of T cell receptor beta chains from one sample in a study of T cell responses to AZD1222 COVID-19 vaccine. Generated by immunoSEQ multiplex PCR, the TCRdb table keeps only in-frame clones and is missing some. The profile covers roughly 120,000 clones, with over 75% appearing a single time and 3% to 4.5% taken by the ten largest. The sequenced sample was peripheral blood, obtained on day 0 of MenACWY control vaccination. The source of these receptors is an adult in good health. Both conserved end residues are part of each CDR3. A D gene is named only where the DNA matches it firmly. A row's size may be missing; if present it is once, few, many or a size class.

V	D	size	J	CDR3	DNA
TRBV15	TRBD1	.	TRBJ1-4	CATSRVRQGNEKLFF	TGTGCCACCAGCAGAGTCCGACAGGGTAATGAAAAACTGTTTTTT
TRBV6-2/TRBV6-3	.	.	TRBJ2-7	CASSSPGRSEQYF	TGTGCCAGCAGCAGCCCAGGGAGGAGCGAGCAGTACTTC
TRBV4-3	.	.	TRBJ1-4	CASSQVLGSEKLFF	TGCGCCAGCAGCCAAGTGCTTGGGAGTGAAAAACTGTTTTTT
TRBV28	.	.	TRBJ1-2	CASKSQGPRGYTF	TGTGCCAGCAAGAGCCAGGGACCTCGAGGCTACACCTTC
TRBV19	TRBD1	.	TRBJ1-3	CASSVDRDSGNTIYF	TGTGCCAGTAGTGTTGACAGGGACTCTGGAAACACCATATATTTT
TRBV2	.	.	TRBJ1-1	CASSPNRVVNTEAFF	TGTGCCAGCAGTCCCAACAGGGTAGTGAACACTGAAGCTTTCTTT
TRBV9	.	.	TRBJ2-3	CASSERQGGGTDTQYF	TGTGCCAGCAGCGAACGACAGGGAGGGGGCACAGATACGCAGTATTTT
TRBV11-2	.	few	TRBJ1-2	CAVEGGNYGYTF	TGTGCCGTGGAGGGGGGGAACTATGGCTACACCTTC
TRBV7-2	TRBD2	.	TRBJ2-5	CASSYRTSQETQYF	TGTGCCAGCAGCTACCGGACTAGCCAAGAGACCCAGTACTTC
TRBV2	.	.	TRBJ2-3	CASSDSGGGSTDTQYF	TGTGCCAGCAGTGACTCGGGGGGCGGGAGCACAGATACGCAGTATTTT
TRBV7-3	.	.	TRBJ2-2	CASSSHTGELFF	TGTGCCAGCAGCTCCCACACCGGGGAGCTGTTTTTT
TRBV9	.	.	TRBJ1-3	CASSVGARGAGGNTIYF	TGTGCCAGCAGCGTAGGGGCACGGGGGGCCGGCGGAAACACCATATATTTT
TRBV9	TRBD2	.	TRBJ2-1	CASSVDSGGRLNEQFF	TGTGCCAGCAGCGTGGATAGCGGGGGTCGCTTAAATGAGCAGTTCTTC
TRBV4-2	.	.	TRBJ2-2	CASSDPGPGELFF	TGTGCCAGCAGCGACCCAGGGCCCGGGGAGCTGTTTTTT
TRBV6-1	TRBD1	.	TRBJ2-5	CASSETGGRGETQYF	TGTGCCAGCAGTGAAACAGGGGGCCGCGGAGAGACCCAGTACTTC
TRBV5-8	.	.	TRBJ2-5	CASSPDTAQETQYF	TGTGCCAGCAGCCCGGATACAGCTCAAGAGACCCAGTACTTC
TRBV6-4	.	.	TRBJ1-1	CASSDAPHQGTQLENTEAFF	TGTGCCAGCAGTGACGCTCCCCATCAGGGGACCCAACTAGAGAACACTGAAGCTTTCTTT
TRBV19	.	.	TRBJ1-1	CASSPLNTEAFF	TGTGCCAGTAGTCCCTTGAACACTGAAGCTTTCTTT
TRBV6-5	TRBD1	.	TRBJ1-4	CASSRQGATNEKLFF	TGTGCCAGCAGTCGACAGGGGGCTACTAATGAAAAACTGTTTTTT
TRBV5-1	.	.	TRBJ2-7	CASSFGDGIYEQYF	TGCGCCAGCAGCTTCGGGGACGGTATCTACGAGCAGTACTTC
TRBV2	.	once	TRBJ2-7	CASRRDGLEGQYF	TGTGCCAGCAGGAGGGACGGGCTAGAGGGGCAGTACTTC
TRBV6-5	.	.	TRBJ2-7	CASAVSRVYEQYF	TGTGCCAGCGCCGTCAGCCGGGTCTACGAGCAGTACTTC
TRBV19	.	once	TRBJ2-2	CASSIGAAAANTGELFF	TGTGCCAGTAGTATAGGGGCGGCAGCCGCGAACACCGGGGAGCTGTTTTTT
TRBV2	.	few	TRBJ1-1	CASGSRANHLNTEAFF	TGTGCCAGCGGGTCGAGGGCAAACCACCTGAACACTGAAGCTTTCTTT
TRBV28	.	.	TRBJ1-1	CASSFQGTEAFF	TGTGCCAGCAGTTTCCAAGGTACTGAAGCTTTCTTT
TRBV28	.	.	TRBJ1-6	CASSLAPSGSPLHF	TGTGCCAGCAGTTTAGCCCCATCTGGTTCACCCCTCCACTTT
TRBV19	.	.	TRBJ2-3	CASSPKTSTDTQYF	TGTGCCAGTAGTCCCAAGACTAGCACAGATACGCAGTATTTT
TRBV7-9	.	.	TRBJ2-5	CASSSRQETQYF	TGTGCCAGCAGCTCCCGCCAAGAGACCCAGTACTTC
TRBV7-9	TRBD1	few	TRBJ1-5	CASSSTGGSNQPQHF	TGTGCCAGCAGCTCAACAGGGGGAAGCAATCAGCCCCAGCATTTT
TRBV2	TRBD1	.	TRBJ1-6	CASSVRQGAENSPLHF	TGTGCCAGCAGCGTACGACAGGGGGCTGAAAATTCACCCCTCCACTTT
TRBV30	.	.	TRBJ1-3	CAWTPGSSGNTIYF	TGCGCCTGGACTCCCGGGAGCTCTGGAAACACCATATATTTT